These 30 T cell receptor beta chains were sequenced from one sample in a study of memory CD4+ T cells and cytomegalovirus serostatus. Profiling relied on immunoSEQ multiplex PCR, and the TCRdb table lists in-frame clones only, not all of them. The top ten hold around 0.66% of the sample, which has 25,000 to 30,000 clones, around 75% seen once. Single viable CD3+CD4+CD8-CD45RO+ cells were sorted as the memory CD4+ T cells. Sequenced material: memory CD4+ T cells from blood. These receptors came from an adult in good health and CMV-seronegative.

V usage is TRBV2 and J usage is TRBJ2-5, with D perhaps matching TRBD1 (6 bases). Germline assignment: CDR1 SNHLY and CDR2 FYNNEI. CDR3 length: 14 amino acids. Trimming cost V 5 bases and J 4 bases, with 14 bases left between them. For the CDR3, the DNA is TGTGCCAGCAGTTCGGCAGGGGTCGGAGAGACCCAGTACTTC. Translating gives CASSSAGVGETQYF.

Only a few counts were recorded for this clone. The chain combines TRBV5-1 with TRBJ1-6; no clear D. CDR3 length: 15 residues. Germline V CDR1 and CDR2: SGHRS, YFSETQ. V was cut by 0 bases and J by 6 bases, with 10 bases left in between. In DNA form, the CDR3 reads TGCGCCAGCAGCTTGGAGGCAGCAAGTAATTCACCCCTCCACTTT. Its protein is CASSLEAASNSPLHF.

The CDR3 reads CAWSVQGDSYNSPLHF. CDR3 coding DNA: TGTGCCTGGAGTGTACAAGGGGATTCCTATAATTCACCCCTCCACTTT. The J gene is TRBJ1-6, the V gene TRBV30; possibly TRBD1 for D (5 bases). The CDR3 consists of 16 residues. Germline loops: CDR1 GTSNPN, CDR2 SVGIG (reference sequence). The V end was cut by 0 bases, the J end by 1 base, with 10 bases between.

The rearrangement links TRBV7-9 to TRBJ1-1; no reliable D call. Trimming stripped 0 bases from V and 0 bases from J, with 8 bases between. Germline loops: CDR1 SEHNR, CDR2 FQNEAQ (reference sequence). The CDR3 has 15 residues. The CDR3 bases are TGTGCCAGCAGCTTAGCGTACAGCTTGAACACTGAAGCTTTCTTT. It yields the protein CASSLAYSLNTEAFF.

The chain joins TRBV7-2 to TRBJ2-7, with 10 bases aligning to TRBD2. V lost 0 bases and J lost 0; bases outside the gene matches: 2. The CDR3 runs to 16 residues. Germline assignment: CDR1 SGHTA and CDR2 FQGNSA. CDR3 nucleotide sequence: TGTGCCAGCAGCTTAGCCGGGACTAGCGCCTCCTACGAGCAGTACTTC. This sequence encodes CASSLAGTSASYEQYF. Together with reference TRBV7-2 and TRBJ2-7, the CDR3 gives the full variable domain: GAGVSQSPSNKVTEKGKDVELRCDPISGHTALYWYRQSLGQGLEFLIYFQGNSAPDKSGLPSDRFSAERTGGSVSTLTIQRTQQEDSAVYLCASSLAGTSASYEQYFGPGTRLTVT.

The J gene is TRBJ1-2, the V gene TRBV7-2; 7 bases align to TRBD1. The CDR3 extends over 12 amino acids. Trimming took 6 bases from V and 11 from J; bases not matched to a gene: 9. The germline V gene encodes CDR1 SGHTA and CDR2 FQGNSA. The CDR3 here is CASSTPPGGYTF. The CDR3 DNA is TGTGCCAGCAGTACCCCCCCAGGGGGGTACACCTTC.

The chain couples TRBV7-2 to TRBJ2-3; TRBD2 might be the D (6 bases). Trimming cost V 2 bases and J 2 bases, with 14 bases left between them. Per germline, CDR1 SGHTA and CDR2 FQGNSA. The CDR3 sequence is 16 residues long. CDR3 sequence (DNA): TGTGCCAGCAGCTTAAGGAGGGCGGCGTCCACAGATACGCAGTATTTT. It is translated as CASSLRRAASTDTQYF.

The chain uses TRBV19 and TRBJ1-3; D perhaps matches TRBD1 (5 bases). The CDR3 loop spans 16 amino acids. V lost 2 bases and J lost 0, with 11 bases in between. Germline CDR1 LNHDA, CDR2 SQIVND (reference sequence). CDR3 in amino acids: CASSIRGANSGNTIYF. Written as DNA, the CDR3 is TGTGCCAGTAGTATAAGAGGGGCCAACTCTGGAAACACCATATATTTT.

Comments on this clone: In the same sample, other DNA sequences code for this CDR3. V usage is TRBV19 and J usage is TRBJ1-1; no clear D. The CDR3 length is 15 residues. The V gene lost 1 base and the J gene lost 0 bases, with 9 bases spanning the gap. The germline V gene encodes CDR1 LNHDA and CDR2 SQIVND (reference sequence). The CDR3 nucleotides are TGTGCCAGTAGTATAGGTCGGAGTATGAACACTGAAGCTTTCTTT. Translated, it gives CASSIGRSMNTEAFF.

J is TRBJ2-7 and V is TRBV5-4; 10 positions match TRBD1. V shed 5 bases, J shed 2 bases, and the junction held 4 bases outside the gene matches. Germline values: CDR1 SGHNT, CDR2 YYREEE (reference sequence). This CDR3 comprises 14 residues. This CDR3 reads CASRGDRGPYEQYF. In DNA form, the CDR3 reads TGTGCCAGCAGGGGGGACAGGGGCCCCTACGAGCAGTACTTC. Looking up the rest from reference TRBV5-4 and TRBJ2-7 gives the full variable domain: ETGVTQSPTHLIKTRGQQVTLRCSSQSGHNTVSWYQQALGQGPQFIFQYYREEENGRGNFPPRFSGLQFPNYSSELNVNALELDDSALYLCASRGDRGPYEQYFGPGTRLTVT.

The genes are TRBV19 and TRBJ1-6, with D possibly being TRBD1 (6 bases). The V gene's germline CDR1 is LNHDA and CDR2 SQIVND (reference sequence). Trimming shortened V by 11 bases and J by 6 bases, and 20 bases separated the two germline ends. There are 15 residues in the CDR3. CDR3 region: CASLQGEGVNSPLHF. CDR3 in DNA: TGTGCCTCACTACAGGGAGAAGGCGTTAATTCACCCCTCCACTTT.

The chain links TRBV19 to TRBJ2-3, with D possibly TRBD2 on 7 matching bases. The CDR3 has 16 amino acids. Germline V gene lookup returns CDR1 LNHDA and CDR2 SQIVND (reference sequence). Between the trimmed V and J ends, which lost 1 base and 1 base, there was a span of 12 bases. CDR3 amino acids: CASSIVGGRGTDTQYF. As DNA, the CDR3 is TGTGCCAGTAGTATAGTCGGGGGGCGGGGCACAGATACGCAGTATTTT.

The chain combines TRBV7-9 with TRBJ2-5; TRBD2 matches at 9 bases. Trimming at V came to 3 bases and at J to 3 bases, leaving 2 bases not matched to a gene. This CDR3 is built from 14 residues. Germline CDR1 and CDR2: SEHNR and FQNEAQ (reference sequence). The CDR3 DNA sequence: TGTGCCAGCAGCTTGCTAGCGGGGAAAGAGACCCAGTACTTC. Protein: CASSLLAGKETQYF.

This chain connects TRBV10-2 to TRBJ1-6, with TRBD1 matching 9 bases. The CDR3 runs 13 residues. The trim removed 6 bases at V and 10 bases at J, leaving 4 bases unmatched. Germline V lookup: CDR1 WSHSY, CDR2 SAAADI. CDR3 loop: CASSGQGRSPLHF. As DNA, the CDR3 is TGCGCCAGCAGCGGACAGGGGAGATCACCCCTCCACTTT.

This clone was picked up a small number of times. The chain joins TRBV5-1 to TRBJ2-1, with D perhaps TRBD2 (5 bases). Trimming stripped 3 bases from V and 9 bases from J, with 7 bases between. Per the germline V gene, CDR1 is SGHRS and CDR2 is YFSETQ. This CDR3 has 11 amino acids. The CDR3 sequence: CASSSGFEQFF. CDR3 nucleotide sequence: TGCGCCAGCAGCTCGGGATTTGAGCAGTTCTTC.

The J gene is TRBJ2-1, the V gene TRBV7-9; D is perhaps TRBD1 (6 bases). Germline V gives CDR1 SEHNR, CDR2 FQNEAQ (reference sequence). V was clipped by 3 bases and J by 10 bases, with 10 bases between them. The CDR3 loop spans 12 amino acids. The CDR3 region has the DNA TGTGCCAGCAGCTTGAGGGGGACAGAGCAGTTCTTC. The encoded protein is CASSLRGTEQFF.

This clone has just a few counts. The genes are TRBV6-1 and TRBJ1-1; D call uncertain. Germline values: CDR1 MNHNS, CDR2 SASEGT. There are 14 residues in the CDR3. Trimming removed 1 base at V and 0 bases at J, with 6 bases between. The CDR3 loop is CASSEDRLNTEAFF. As DNA, the CDR3 is TGTGCCAGCAGTGAAGACCGACTGAACACTGAAGCTTTCTTT.

The chain joins TRBV6-1 to TRBJ1-5, with TRBD1 as a possible D gene (5 bases). CDR1 MNHNS and CDR2 SASEGT come from the germline V gene. The V gene lost 7 bases and the J gene lost 4 bases, with 17 bases spanning the gap. The CDR3 consists of 15 residues. The CDR3 loop is CASTTFNRGNQPQHF. Written as DNA, the CDR3 is TGTGCCAGCACTACTTTTAACCGGGGGAATCAGCCCCAGCATTTT.

In this sample, this clone turned up once. The V call is TRBV19, the J call TRBJ1-1; 8 bases align to TRBD1. This CDR3 contains 15 residues. Trimming cost V 3 bases and J 4 bases; bases outside gene matches: 7. Germline V gene lookup returns CDR1 LNHDA and CDR2 SQIVND (reference sequence). CDR3 residues: CASSMTGDVSTEAFF. CDR3 nucleotide sequence: TGTGCCAGTAGTATGACAGGGGATGTTTCCACTGAAGCTTTCTTT.

This clone was picked up a small number of times. CDR3 DNA: TGTGCCAGCAGCCCCAGCGGGGGGGCCAAAAACATTCAGTACTTC. It codes for CASSPSGGAKNIQYF. The genes are TRBV11-2 and TRBJ2-4; 9 nucleotides align to TRBD2. CDR3 length: 15 residues. Per the germline V gene, CDR1 is SGHAT and CDR2 is FQNNGV. With V trimmed by 5 bases and J by 1 base, 3 bases remained unmatched.

The chain carries TRBV6-1 and TRBJ2-1; 7 bases line up with TRBD2. This CDR3 contains 13 residues. The ends lost 8 bases at V and 6 bases at J; junction bases unmatched: 7. The V gene's germline CDR1 is MNHNS and CDR2 SASEGT. The CDR3 protein is CASRDRGGNEQFF. CDR3 sequence (DNA): TGTGCCAGCCGGGACCGCGGGGGCAATGAGCAGTTCTTC.

The gene calls are TRBV6-5 and TRBJ1-2; tentative D call: TRBD1 (5 bases). Germline CDR1 is MNHEY and CDR2 is SVGAGI. The length of the CDR3 is 13 residues. Trimming took off 4 bases at V and 7 bases at J, with 13 bases between the two ends. Here the CDR3 reads CASSFRVAVGYTF. The CDR3, as DNA: TGTGCCAGCAGTTTCAGGGTAGCGGTTGGCTACACCTTC.

This chain links TRBV30 with TRBJ1-6; 8 bases fit TRBD1. V gave up 4 bases and J gave up 0 bases; unmatched junction bases: 8. The CDR3 totals 17 residues. CDR1 is GTSNPN, CDR2 SVGIG, per germline (reference sequence). The CDR3 DNA is TGTGCCTGGAAACTGGACAGGGCGAGCTCCTATAATTCACCCCTCCACTTT. Translated: CAWKLDRASSYNSPLHF.

The chain links TRBV6-6 to TRBJ1-5; D gene uncertain. This CDR3 region has 11 residues. Germline V gene lookup returns CDR1 MNHNY and CDR2 SVGAGI (reference sequence). Trimming removed 7 bases from V and 6 bases from J, with 7 bases in between. CDR3 sequence (DNA): TGTGCCAGCAAAGCGGGTCAGCCCCAGCATTTT. It codes for CASKAGQPQHF.

The chain combines TRBV11-3 with TRBJ1-2, with unresolved D. The CDR3 has 13 amino acids. CDR1 and CDR2 from the germline V gene are SGHNT and YENEEA. Trimming stripped 3 bases from V and 2 bases from J, with 7 bases between. This CDR3 is CASSLSRNYGYTF. In DNA, the CDR3 is TGTGCCAGCAGCTTGTCGAGGAACTATGGCTACACCTTC. The full variable domain, rest sourced from reference TRBV11-3 and TRBJ1-2, is EAGVVQSPRYKIIEKKQPVAFWCNPISGHNTLYWYLQNLGQGPELLIRYENEEAVDDSQLPKDRFSAERLKGVDSTLKIQPAELGDSAVYLCASSLSRNYGYTFGSGTRLTVV.

The V gene is TRBV27, the J gene TRBJ2-1; 7 bases are a match to TRBD2. Germline V gene data show CDR1 as MNHEY and CDR2 as SMNVEV (reference sequence). The J segment lost 6 bases and the V segment lost 4 bases, leaving 6 bases of the junction unmatched. The CDR3 is made up of 14 amino acids. The CDR3 sequence: CASSSLTGGNEQFF. CDR3 nucleotide sequence: TGTGCCAGCAGTTCCCTCACGGGGGGCAATGAGCAGTTCTTC.

The J gene is TRBJ1-5, the V gene TRBV6-5, with D uncertain. The germline V gene has CDR1 MNHEY and CDR2 SVGAGI. This CDR3 contains 12 residues. V was pared by 8 bases and J by 6 bases, with 11 bases between. As DNA, the CDR3 is TGTGCCAGCGGATTTAATCCTCAGCCCCAGCATTTT. Protein product: CASGFNPQPQHF.

This chain uses TRBV4-1 with TRBJ1-2, with 11 nucleotides matching TRBD1. Germline CDR1 reads MGHRA; CDR2 reads YSYEKL. V was pared by 4 bases and J by 8 bases, with 12 bases of the junction left unmatched. CDR3 length: 16 residues. DNA of the CDR3: TGCGCCAGCAGCCCGTTTGGGACAGGGGGTTCGGGGGGCTACACCTTC. It specifies CASSPFGTGGSGGYTF.

This clone has a handful of counts. The CDR3 sequence: CASSLAGMNTEAFF. The CDR3 nucleotides read TGTGCCAGCAGCTTGGCAGGGATGAACACTGAAGCTTTCTTT. The chain joins TRBV5-6 to TRBJ1-1, with D maybe TRBD1 (5 bases). CDR3 length: 14 residues. Germline CDR1 SGHDT, CDR2 YYEEEE. V was shortened by 0 bases and J by 0 bases, with 6 bases between the two germline ends. Full variable domain (remainder filled in from reference TRBV5-6 and TRBJ1-1): DAGVTQSPTHLIKTRGQQVTLRCSPKSGHDTVSWYQQALGQGPQFIFQYYEEEERQRGNFPDRFSGHQFPNYSSELNVNALLLGDSALYLCASSLAGMNTEAFFGQGTRLTVV.

The J gene is TRBJ2-5, the V gene TRBV4-1, with a tentative D call TRBD2 (5 bases). CDR3 length: 15 amino acids. The V gene's germline CDR1 is MGHRA and CDR2 YSYEKL. V shed 4 bases and J shed 2 bases, with 14 bases lying between them. CDR3 sequence reads: CASSRFGSSQETQYF. DNA for the CDR3: TGCGCCAGCAGCCGCTTTGGGAGTTCGCAAGAGACCCAGTACTTC.